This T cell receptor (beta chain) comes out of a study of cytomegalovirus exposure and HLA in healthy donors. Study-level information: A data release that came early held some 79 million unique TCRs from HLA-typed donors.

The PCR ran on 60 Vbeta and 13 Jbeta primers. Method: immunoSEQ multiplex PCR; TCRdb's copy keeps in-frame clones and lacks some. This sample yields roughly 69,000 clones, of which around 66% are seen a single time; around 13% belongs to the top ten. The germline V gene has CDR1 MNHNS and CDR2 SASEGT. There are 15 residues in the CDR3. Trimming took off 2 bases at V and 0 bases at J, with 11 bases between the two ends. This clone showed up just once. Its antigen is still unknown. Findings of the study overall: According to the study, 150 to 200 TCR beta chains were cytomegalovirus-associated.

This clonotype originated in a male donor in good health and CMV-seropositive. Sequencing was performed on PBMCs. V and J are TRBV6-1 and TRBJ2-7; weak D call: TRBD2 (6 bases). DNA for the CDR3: TGTGCCAGCAGTGAATTGGGGGGTAGCTCCTACGAGCAGTACTTC. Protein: CASSELGGSSYEQYF.